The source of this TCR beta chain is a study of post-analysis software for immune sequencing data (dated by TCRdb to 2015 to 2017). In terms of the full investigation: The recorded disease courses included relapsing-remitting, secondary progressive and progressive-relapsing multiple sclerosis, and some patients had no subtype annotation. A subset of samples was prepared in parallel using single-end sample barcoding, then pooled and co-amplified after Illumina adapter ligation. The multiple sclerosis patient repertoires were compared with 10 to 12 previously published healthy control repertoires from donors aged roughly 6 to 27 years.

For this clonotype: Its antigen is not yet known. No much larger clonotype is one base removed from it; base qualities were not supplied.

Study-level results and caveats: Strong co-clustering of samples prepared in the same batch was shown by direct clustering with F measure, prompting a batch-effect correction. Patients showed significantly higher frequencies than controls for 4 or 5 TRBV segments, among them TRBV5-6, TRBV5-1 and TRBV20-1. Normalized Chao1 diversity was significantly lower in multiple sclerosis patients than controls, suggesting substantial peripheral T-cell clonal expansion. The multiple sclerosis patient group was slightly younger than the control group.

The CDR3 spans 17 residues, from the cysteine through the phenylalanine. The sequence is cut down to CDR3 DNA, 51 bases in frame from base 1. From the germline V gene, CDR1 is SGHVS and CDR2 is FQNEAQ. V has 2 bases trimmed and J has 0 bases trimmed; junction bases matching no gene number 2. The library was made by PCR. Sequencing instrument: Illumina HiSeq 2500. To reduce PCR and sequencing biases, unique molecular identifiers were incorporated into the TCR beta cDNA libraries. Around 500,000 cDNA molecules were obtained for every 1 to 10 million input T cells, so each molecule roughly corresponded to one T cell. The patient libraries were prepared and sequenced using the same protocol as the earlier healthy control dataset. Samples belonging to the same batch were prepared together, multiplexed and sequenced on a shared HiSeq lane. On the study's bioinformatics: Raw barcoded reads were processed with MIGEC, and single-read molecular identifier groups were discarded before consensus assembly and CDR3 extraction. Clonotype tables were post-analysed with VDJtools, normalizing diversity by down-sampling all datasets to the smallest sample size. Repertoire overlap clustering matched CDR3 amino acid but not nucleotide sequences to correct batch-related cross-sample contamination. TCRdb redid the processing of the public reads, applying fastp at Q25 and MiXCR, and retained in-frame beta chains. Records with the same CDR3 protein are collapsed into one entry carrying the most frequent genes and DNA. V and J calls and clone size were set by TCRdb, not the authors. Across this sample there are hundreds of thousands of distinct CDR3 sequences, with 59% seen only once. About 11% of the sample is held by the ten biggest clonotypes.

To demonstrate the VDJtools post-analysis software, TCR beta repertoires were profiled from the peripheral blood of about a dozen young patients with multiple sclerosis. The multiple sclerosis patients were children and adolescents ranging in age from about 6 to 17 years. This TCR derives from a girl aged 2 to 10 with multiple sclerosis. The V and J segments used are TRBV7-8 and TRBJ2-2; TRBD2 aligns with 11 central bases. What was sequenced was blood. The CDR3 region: CASSLRGLAANTGELFF. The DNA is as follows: TGTGCCAGCAGCTTACGGGGACTAGCGGCGAACACCGGGGAGCTGTTTTTT. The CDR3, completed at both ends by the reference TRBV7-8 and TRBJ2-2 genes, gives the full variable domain GAGVSQSPRYKVAKRGQDVALRCDPISGHVSLFWYQQALGQGPEFLTYFQNEAQLDKSGLPSDRFFAERPEGSVSTLKIQRTQQEDSAVYLCASSLRGLAANTGELFFGEGSRLTVL.